This T cell receptor (beta chain) was sequenced for a study of regulatory T cells in long-lasting Graves disease. Study-wide points: Newly diagnosed Graves' patients exceeded persistent ones in TCR diversity. Peripheral blood alone, not thyroid tissue, underwent study.

Germline-derived CDR1 and CDR2 are SGHRS and YFSETQ. Trimming took 4 bases from V and 4 from J; bases not matched to a gene: 9. The CDR3 length is 16 residues. The time point denotes: persistent/refractory GD, antithyroid drugs over 5 years with positive TRAb. Making the TCR library involved RNA that had been extracted from PBMCs. In Xi'an, China, an endocrinology department was the source of patients. Building of the TCR beta libraries involved iRepertoire HTBI primers and Arm-PCR of CDR3 regions. In the original workflow: Spanning all samples, the identified segments comprised around 60 TRBV and some 15 TRBJ. Each CDR3 protein gets one entry after TCRdb re-called the multiplex PCR reads with MiXCR. TCRdb's processing, not the authors', yielded these V and J calls. Here the sample spans about half a million distinct CDR3 sequences, around a fifth being singletons. Points on this clonotype: Its antigen is unidentified.

This sequence originates from a female donor with Graves disease. V usage is TRBV5-1 and J usage is TRBJ2-2; 8 nucleotides match TRBD2. The source was peripheral blood mononuclear cells (PBMCs), collected when the disease was refractory, from a patient treated with antithyroid drugs. CDR3 protein: CASSPRVAGTTGELFF. The CDR3 nucleotides read TGCGCCAGCAGCCCCCGCGTAGCGGGGACCACCGGGGAGCTGTTTTTT.